The entry below gives a single TCR beta chain sequence along with its context. It has no known antigen specificity. Base qualities were left out, and no much larger clone turns up one base away. Trimmed from V: 1 base; trimmed from J: 4 bases; junction bases lacking a gene match: 4. Including cysteine and phenylalanine, the CDR3 has 15 amino acids. Only the CDR3 region is kept as DNA, spanning 45 bases read in frame from base 1. The germline V gene provides CDR1 SGDLS and CDR2 YYNGEE. The sample originates from a study of identical twins (dated by TCRdb to 2016 to 2017). Some background on the complete study: The study deep-sequenced TCR alpha and beta repertoires from monozygotic twins, unrelated adults of various ages and cord blood to test whether fetal clonotypes persist. To rule out contamination, the twin experiments were replicated at different times with different library preparation protocols. Results the study describes overall, beyond this receptor: Invariant T cells such as MAIT and iNKT could partly confound zero-insertion analyses, though diverse VJ usage argued against this for most clonotypes. Compared with coincidental sharing between unrelated individuals, out-of-frame TCR alpha sequences shared between twins showed an excess of sequences with low generation probability. Abundant cord blood beta clonotypes had fewer insertions, young adult naive repertoires showed a similar but weaker trend, and memory repertoires showed no such trend. Excess twin sharing in beta out-of-frame sequences was weaker because fewer shared sequences lowered the signal-to-noise ratio. Because the same donors could not be followed over many years, the conclusions relied on cross-sectional statistical analysis. Out-of-frame TCR alpha sharing in monozygotic twins was systematically underestimated by recombination models, whereas sharing between unrelated individuals was in agreement with the recombination models.

Libraries were prepared through 5' RACE. Sequencer: Illumina HiSeq 2000. A universal primer binding site was added through template switching, and the final cDNA carried a unique molecular identifier so that TCR cDNA molecules could be counted accurately. Specific primers in the conserved constant-segment region were used to synthesize first-strand cDNA for TCR alpha and beta chains. To control for contamination, each cDNA library was double barcoded with a SMART-Mk sample barcode plus Illumina barcodes. TruSeq adapter sequences, together with Illumina sample barcodes, were added in two successive PCR steps. The Illumina HiSeq platform was used with custom primers to sequence TCR alpha and beta cDNA libraries. Per the original workflow: MiGEC was used to process raw reads and extract unique molecular identifiers, and MiXCR was used to find CDR3 positions. For each individual, recombination models were inferred using an EM algorithm with the repgenHMM and IGoR tools. Shared clonotypes were analyzed with the tcR package in R, and sharing was normalized by the product of cloneset sizes. Out-of-frame nonproductive sequences were analyzed to study raw recombination free of thymic and clonal selection effects. TCRdb itself trimmed the public reads at Q25 with fastp, ran MiXCR and retained productive beta chains. Records with the same CDR3 protein are collapsed into one entry carrying the most frequent genes and DNA. The V and J calls, along with clone size, are taken from TCRdb and not from the paper's own processing. The sample records some 1,700,000 distinct CDR3 sequences, 32% of which are singletons. In total, the top ten clones hold over 0.25% of the sample.

Every donor was a healthy Caucasian. The source is a newborn girl in good health. Material: cord blood. The chain employs TRBV9 and TRBJ2-2; 7 middle bases align to TRBD2. The DNA is as follows: TGTGCCAGCAGCGTACCAGCGGGAACCACCGGGGAGCTGTTTTTT. Its protein is CASSVPAGTTGELFF.